A single sample is the source of the 32 T cell receptor beta chains below, sequenced in a study of cytomegalovirus exposure and HLA in healthy donors. PCR used 60 Vbeta primers and 13 Jbeta primers. TCRdb's table, derived via immunoSEQ multiplex PCR, lists solely in-frame clones and lacks some. Seen here are about 160,000 clones, about 85% observed once, and the top ten hold approximately 3.7%. What was sequenced was PBMCs. The receptor set was obtained from a human donor in good health.

The V and J genes are TRBV28 and TRBJ2-5, with a tentative D call TRBD1 (6 bases). V was cut by 5 bases and J by 2 bases, with 12 bases left in between. The germline V gene encodes CDR1 MDHEN and CDR2 SYDVKM. The CDR3 has 14 residues. The CDR3 region has the DNA TGTGCCAGCAGTAGAGACAGGAGACAAGAGACCCAGTACTTC. Translated, it gives CASSRDRRQETQYF.

The chain couples TRBV19 to TRBJ2-5; a weak D match, TRBD2 (5 bases). Per germline, CDR1 LNHDA and CDR2 SQIVND (reference sequence). Trimming left V 6 bases short and J 4 bases short, with 15 bases between. The CDR3 covers 14 residues. The CDR3 protein is CASRRAGSGETQYF. For the CDR3, the DNA is TGTGCCAGTAGAAGGGCGGGCAGCGGAGAGACCCAGTACTTC.

The genes are TRBV10-1 and TRBJ2-7; D is possibly TRBD1 (6 bases). In germline, CDR1 is WNHNN, CDR2 SYGVQD (reference sequence). V dropped 7 bases and J dropped 1 base, with 20 bases sitting between them. This CDR3 has 16 amino acids. The CDR3 loop is CASKDVRQETSYEQYF. The CDR3 DNA reads TGCGCCAGCAAGGACGTGAGACAGGAAACATCCTACGAGCAGTACTTC.

The J gene is TRBJ1-2, the V gene TRBV7-2, with TRBD1 matching 8 bases. The CDR3 covers 15 residues. From germline, CDR1 is SGHTA and CDR2 FQGNSA. The V gene end was trimmed by 4 bases and the J gene end by 6 bases; junction bases not matched to a gene: 10. This CDR3 is CASSSQTGAVNGYTF. The CDR3 DNA follows: TGTGCCAGCAGCTCCCAGACAGGGGCGGTGAATGGCTACACCTTC.

V is TRBV7-9 and J is TRBJ2-7, with 13 positions matching TRBD2. Germline assignment: CDR1 SEHNR and CDR2 FQNEAQ (reference sequence). The trim removed 6 bases at V and 7 bases at J, leaving 6 bases unmatched. The CDR3 covers 14 residues. CDR3 sequence: CASRPRTSGGEQYF. Here the CDR3 DNA reads TGTGCCAGCAGACCAAGGACTAGCGGGGGAGAGCAGTACTTC.

The chain links TRBV18 to TRBJ2-7, with D perhaps matching TRBD2 (6 bases). Germline CDR1 and CDR2: KGHSH and LQKENI. The CDR3 covers 15 residues. V dropped 6 bases and J dropped 0 bases, with 15 bases sitting between them. The CDR3 loop is CASSPPLGGSYEQYF. CDR3 nucleotides: TGTGCCAGCTCCCCCCCTCTGGGGGGCTCCTACGAGCAGTACTTC.

This clone was counted between two and nine times. The chain recombines TRBV5-1 with TRBJ2-7; 7 positions match TRBD1. CDR3 size: 14 residues. Germline loops: CDR1 SGHRS, CDR2 YFSETQ. The V and J ends lost 4 bases and 4 bases, in that order; junction bases with no gene match: 8. The CDR3 DNA is TGCGCCAGCAGCCCGACAGGGATTAGGTACGAGCAGTACTTC. Residues: CASSPTGIRYEQYF. Looking up the rest from reference TRBV5-1 and TRBJ2-7 gives the full variable domain: KAGVTQTPRYLIKTRGQQVTLSCSPISGHRSVSWYQQTPGQGLQFLFEYFSETQRNKGNFPGRFSGRQFSNSRSEMNVSTLELGDSALYLCASSPTGIRYEQYFGPGTRLTVT.

The CDR3 coding sequence is TGTGCCAGCAGCTTGAGTGTGAGAACCGGGGAGCTGTTTTTT. The encoded protein is CASSLSVRTGELFF. The J gene is TRBJ2-2, the V gene TRBV7-6; the D is unclear. Germline V gene lookup returns CDR1 SGHVS and CDR2 FNYEAQ. CDR3 length: 14 amino acids. The V gene lost 3 bases and the J gene lost 5 bases, with 10 bases spanning the gap.

The chain uses TRBV7-2 and TRBJ1-6; weak D call: TRBD1 (6 bases). The V gene's germline CDR1 is SGHTA and CDR2 FQGNSA. The CDR3 is 16 amino acids. V was pared by 6 bases and J by 7 bases, with 19 bases between. In DNA form, the CDR3 reads TGTGCCAGCAGTCTAAGCTTACAGGGTTACAATTCACCCCTCCACTTT. It codes for CASSLSLQGYNSPLHF.

This chain links TRBV28 with TRBJ2-7, with 10 bases matching TRBD2. CDR1 is MDHEN, CDR2 SYDVKM, per germline. The CDR3 runs to 16 residues. V lost 1 base and J lost 3; bases outside the gene matches: 6. The CDR3 loop reads CASSLLSSGSYYEQYF. The CDR3 DNA reads TGTGCCAGCAGTTTATTGTCTAGCGGGAGTTACTACGAGCAGTACTTC.

The chain joins TRBV28 to TRBJ1-5; possible D gene TRBD1, 6 bases. V dropped 1 base and J dropped 3 bases, with 19 bases sitting between them. Germline assignment: CDR1 MDHEN and CDR2 SYDVKM. The CDR3 is made up of 18 amino acids. The CDR3 sequence: CASSLYWDLWGLNQPQHF. CDR3 nucleotide sequence: TGTGCCAGCAGTTTATATTGGGACCTTTGGGGGCTCAATCAGCCCCAGCATTTT.

V is TRBV7-9 and J is TRBJ1-6; D not certain. Germline assignment: CDR1 SEHNR and CDR2 FQNEAQ (reference sequence). V was shortened by 3 bases and J by 0 bases, with 9 bases between the two germline ends. CDR3 length: 16 amino acids. The CDR3 region is CASSLEEGSYNSPLHF. CDR3 nucleotides: TGTGCCAGCAGCTTGGAGGAAGGCTCCTATAATTCACCCCTCCACTTT. Looking up the rest from reference TRBV7-9 and TRBJ1-6 gives the full variable domain: DTGVSQNPRHKITKRGQNVTFRCDPISEHNRLYWYRQTLGQGPEFLTYFQNEAQLEKSRLLSDRFSAERPKGSFSTLEIQRTEQGDSAMYLCASSLEEGSYNSPLHFGNGTRLTVT.

This clone was seen only once. The chain couples TRBV23-1 to TRBJ1-1; 7 bases fit TRBD1. Being an ORF, TRBV23-1 has a function that is uncertain. This CDR3 comprises 13 residues. The ends lost 7 bases at V and 3 bases at J; junction bases unmatched: 5. The CDR3 coding sequence is TGCGCCAGCACCCTACAGGGGCACACTGAAGCTTTCTTT. Translating gives CASTLQGHTEAFF.

The chain joins TRBV12-1 to TRBJ2-1; the table's D call, TRBD2, was not checked against the DNA. TRBV12-1 is annotated as a pseudogene. The CDR3 runs 17 residues. In DNA form, the CDR3 reads TGTGCCAGCGGCCCCCGACTAGCGGACAAGAGCGACAATGAGCAGTTCTTC. Its translation: CASGPRLADKSDNEQFF.

This clone was observed a single time. The rearrangement links TRBV6-1 to TRBJ2-5; D is ambiguous. V was cut by 4 bases and J by 1 base, with 7 bases left in between. The germline V gene encodes CDR1 MNHNS and CDR2 SASEGT. CDR3 length: 13 residues. In DNA form, the CDR3 reads TGTGCCAGCAGTGTGGAGTTCCAAGAGACCCAGTACTTC. Translated, it gives CASSVEFQETQYF.

The chain is built from TRBV7-3 and TRBJ2-3; D may be TRBD2 (5 bases). This CDR3 contains 15 residues. Germline V CDR1 and CDR2: SGHTA, FQGTGA. V lost 3 bases, J lost 5 bases, and 15 bases lay in between. The CDR3: CASSFEGRVVDTQYF. The CDR3 bases are TGTGCCAGCAGCTTCGAGGGCCGGGTGGTAGATACGCAGTATTTT.

The V call is TRBV15, the J call TRBJ1-4, with TRBD1 matching over 7 bases. V shed 3 bases and J 5 bases; nucleotides not matched to a gene: 3. The length of the CDR3 is 14 residues. In germline, CDR1 is LNHNV, CDR2 YYDKDF (reference sequence). The CDR3 reads CATSRGTENEKLFF. The CDR3 DNA reads TGTGCCACCAGCAGGGGGACAGAAAATGAAAAACTGTTTTTT. Full variable domain (remainder filled in from reference TRBV15 and TRBJ1-4): DAMVIQNPRYQVTQFGKPVTLSCSQTLNHNVMYWYQQKSSQAPKLLFHYYDKDFNNEADTPDNFQSRRPNTSFCFLDIRSPGLGDTAMYLCATSRGTENEKLFFGSGTQLSVL.

This clone was counted only a few times. This chain joins TRBV5-1 and TRBJ1-1; 9 bases are shared with TRBD1. The germline V gene encodes CDR1 SGHRS and CDR2 YFSETQ. Germline trimming cut 4 bases from V and 4 bases from J; bases unmatched to any gene: 8. The CDR3 is made up of 15 amino acids. The CDR3 nucleotides are TGCGCCAGCAGCCTCTACGGGACAGGGTCCACTGAAGCTTTCTTT. It encodes CASSLYGTGSTEAFF.

The chain couples TRBV5-1 to TRBJ1-4; D unclear. Germline lookup yields CDR1 SGHRS and CDR2 YFSETQ. V was pared by 0 bases and J by 5 bases, with 11 bases between. This CDR3 is 15 amino acids long. The CDR3 spells CASSLVDGLNEKLFF. Written as DNA, the CDR3 is TGCGCCAGCAGCTTGGTAGACGGACTCAATGAAAAACTGTTTTTT.

V and J are TRBV5-8 and TRBJ2-5, with a tentative D call TRBD2 (6 bases). Trimming pared 4 bases from V and 1 base from J, leaving 20 bases between. This CDR3 has 17 amino acids. CDR1 and CDR2 (germline): SGHTS, YDEGEE. The CDR3 DNA reads as TGTGCCAGCAGCATATGGGACTTATCAGCATCCCAAGAGACCCAGTACTTC. This gives the protein CASSIWDLSASQETQYF.

The chain links TRBV11-2 to TRBJ2-1, with a tentative D call TRBD2 (6 bases). The CDR3 has 12 amino acids. In germline, CDR1 is SGHAT, CDR2 FQNNGV. Trimming took off 6 bases at V and 4 bases at J, with 7 bases between the two ends. This CDR3 reads CASRGGYNEQFF. CDR3 in DNA: TGTGCCAGCAGGGGGGGTTACAATGAGCAGTTCTTC.

V usage is TRBV11-2 and J usage is TRBJ1-1; D remains ambiguous. CDR3 length equals 12 residues. CDR1 and CDR2 (germline): SGHAT, FQNNGV. The V and J ends lost 5 bases and 7 bases respectively, with 11 bases between them. This chain's CDR3 is CASSPVAGEAFF. The CDR3 DNA follows: TGTGCCAGCAGCCCGGTCGCCGGTGAAGCTTTCTTT.

The J gene is TRBJ2-1, the V gene TRBV27; 8 nucleotides agree with TRBD2. The ends lost 2 bases at V and 4 bases at J; junction bases unmatched: 1. This CDR3 contains 14 residues. From germline, CDR1 is MNHEY and CDR2 SMNVEV (reference sequence). CDR3 loop: CASSLGTRYNEQFF. CDR3 DNA sequence: TGTGCCAGCAGTTTAGGGACTAGATACAATGAGCAGTTCTTC.

This sequence joins TRBV15 and TRBJ2-5; D unclear. The J call may be wrong; the DNA end is better matched by TRBJ2-7. CDR3 length equals 15 residues. The germline V gene has CDR1 LNHNV and CDR2 YYDKDF (reference sequence). CDR3 nucleotides: TGTGCCACCAGCAGAGATCCGGGTCCCGATTACGAGCAGTACTTC. This codes for CATSRDPGPDYEQYF.

The V call is TRBV5-4, the J call TRBJ1-3; D gene unclear. Trimming left V 4 bases short and J 0 bases short, with 8 bases between. CDR3 length: 14 amino acids. Germline loops: CDR1 SGHNT, CDR2 YYREEE (reference sequence). The CDR3 here is CASSHRDSGNTIYF. The CDR3 DNA reads as TGTGCCAGCAGCCACCGGGACTCTGGAAACACCATATATTTT.

The chain combines TRBV5-4 with TRBJ1-1; 8 positions agree with TRBD1. The V gene end was trimmed by 4 bases and the J gene end by 1 base; junction bases not matched to a gene: 3. CDR3 length: 14 residues. CDR1 and CDR2 (germline): SGHNT, YYREEE (reference sequence). The CDR3 loop is CASSPGQANTEAFF. For the CDR3, the DNA is TGTGCCAGCAGCCCGGGACAGGCGAACACTGAAGCTTTCTTT.

This chain connects TRBV29-1 to TRBJ1-3, with D maybe TRBD1 (6 bases). The V end lost 6 bases, the J end lost 1 base, and 10 bases lay between the germline ends. The CDR3 runs to 13 residues. In germline, CDR1 is SQVTM, CDR2 ANQGSEA. The CDR3 sequence: CSVIQGSGNTIYF. CDR3 nucleotides: TGCAGCGTGATACAGGGATCTGGAAACACCATATATTTT.

This clone was seen only once. V usage is TRBV5-1 and J usage is TRBJ2-4; perhaps TRBD2 as D (6 bases). V was clipped by 0 bases and J by 2 bases, with 21 bases between them. The CDR3 is made up of 19 amino acids. CDR1 SGHRS and CDR2 YFSETQ come from the germline V gene. Here the CDR3 reads CASSLGVAGTSSSKNIQYF. CDR3 in DNA: TGCGCCAGCAGCTTGGGGGTCGCCGGGACTTCGTCTTCCAAAAACATTCAGTACTTC.

The rearrangement uses TRBV2 and TRBJ1-1; D gene uncertain. Germline-derived CDR1 and CDR2 are SNHLY and FYNNEI. With 1 base removed from V and 3 bases from J, the gap between germline ends came to 6 bases. The CDR3 has 13 residues. The CDR3 nucleotides read TGTGCCAGCAGTGAAGTATCGTACACTGAAGCTTTCTTT. Its protein product is CASSEVSYTEAFF.

The chain couples TRBV7-9 to TRBJ2-5; maybe TRBD2 (5 bases). V shed 2 bases and J shed 5 bases, with 9 bases lying between them. CDR1 is SEHNR and CDR2 is FQNEAQ in the germline V gene (reference sequence). CDR3 length: 13 amino acids. As DNA, the CDR3 is TGTGCCAGCAGCTTAATCGGGGTTGAGACCCAGTACTTC. This translates into CASSLIGVETQYF.

The chain is built from TRBV5-6 and TRBJ1-1; the match to TRBD1 covers 12 bases. V lost 4 bases, J lost 0 bases, and 13 bases stayed unmatched. This CDR3 comprises 19 residues. Germline loops: CDR1 SGHDT, CDR2 YYEEEE. CDR3 residues: CASSGRPGQGARMNTEAFF. CDR3 in DNA: TGTGCCAGCAGCGGTCGGCCGGGACAGGGGGCGAGAATGAACACTGAAGCTTTCTTT.

The chain links TRBV5-1 to TRBJ2-1; D might be TRBD2 (7 bases). Germline CDR1 SGHRS, CDR2 YFSETQ. CDR3 length equals 16 residues. Between the trimmed V and J ends, which lost 6 bases and 0 bases, there was a span of 16 bases. The CDR3: CASKGGGPSSYNEQFF. CDR3 sequence (DNA): TGCGCCAGCAAGGGGGGAGGGCCGAGCTCCTACAATGAGCAGTTCTTC.